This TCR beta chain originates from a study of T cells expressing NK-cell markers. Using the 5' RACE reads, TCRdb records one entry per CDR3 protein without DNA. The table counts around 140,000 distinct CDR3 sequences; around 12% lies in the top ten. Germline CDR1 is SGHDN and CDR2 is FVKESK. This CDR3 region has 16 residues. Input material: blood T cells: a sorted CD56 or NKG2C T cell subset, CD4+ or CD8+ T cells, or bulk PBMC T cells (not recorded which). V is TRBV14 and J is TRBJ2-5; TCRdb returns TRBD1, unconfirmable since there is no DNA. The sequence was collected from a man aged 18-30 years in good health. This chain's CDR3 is CASSQARDWTGGTQYF.